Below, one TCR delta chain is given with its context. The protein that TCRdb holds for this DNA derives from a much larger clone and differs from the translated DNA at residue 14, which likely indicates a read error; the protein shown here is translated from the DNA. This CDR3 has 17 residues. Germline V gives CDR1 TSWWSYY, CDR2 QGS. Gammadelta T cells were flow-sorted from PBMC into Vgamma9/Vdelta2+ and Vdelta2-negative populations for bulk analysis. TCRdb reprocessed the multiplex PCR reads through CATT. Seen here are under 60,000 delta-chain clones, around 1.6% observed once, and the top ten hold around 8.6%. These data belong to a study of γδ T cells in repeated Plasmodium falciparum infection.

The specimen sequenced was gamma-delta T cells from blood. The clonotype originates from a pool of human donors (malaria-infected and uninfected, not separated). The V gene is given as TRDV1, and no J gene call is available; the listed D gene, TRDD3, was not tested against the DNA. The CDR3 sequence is CALGVGAGGFSTDNLIF. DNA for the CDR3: TGTGCTCTTGGGGTCGGGGCTGGGGGATTCTCTACCGATAACCTCATCTTT.